This T cell receptor (beta chain) was observed in a study of blood T cell repertoires in COVID-19. Study as a whole: Samples taken during acute and convalescent COVID-19 were collected in the United States, Italy and Spain. PBMCs, B-cell-depleted T cells, or T cells were the source of the cDNA or gDNA that made up the material.

Sequencing used immunoSEQ multiplex PCR; TCRdb keeps in-frame clones, though not all of them. In the table there are approximately 150,000 clones, about 89% of which are singletons. The source of this sequence is a man aged 50-60 years who had recovered from COVID-19. The sample taken for sequencing was peripheral blood.

DNA of the CDR3: TGTGCCAGCAGCTCCGACAGGGGCGCAGATACGCAGTATTTT. Protein sequence: CASSSDRGADTQYF. The rearrangement joins TRBV7-2 to TRBJ2-3; 8 bases agree with TRBD1. Germline values: CDR1 SGHTA, CDR2 FQGNSA. The CDR3 totals 14 residues. J gave up 4 bases and V 4 bases, and 4 bases lay outside the gene matches.